The clone carrying this TCR beta chain showed up many times. No antigen is known for it. The CDR3 is 13 amino acids. Germline V CDR1 and CDR2: DFQATT, SNEGSKA (reference sequence). This sample was included in a study of response to subunit inactivated influenza vaccine. General study results and limits: T cells newly recruited by each seasonal influenza vaccination are few, the authors suggested.

TCRdb processed the RT-PCR reads anew with MiXCR; each CDR3 protein has one entry. The sample contains roughly 170,000 distinct CDR3 sequences, around 9.2% of which appear only once. The TCR comes from a man over 45 who received an inactivated influenza vaccine. This sequence joins TRBV20-1 and TRBJ2-7; 8 bases are shared with TRBD2. Sample: non-naive T cells sorted from PBMCs, taken on the day of vaccination. CDR3 protein: CGSWVAGSYEQYF. CDR3 in DNA: TGCGGCTCCTGGGTAGCGGGATCCTACGAGCAGTACTTC.